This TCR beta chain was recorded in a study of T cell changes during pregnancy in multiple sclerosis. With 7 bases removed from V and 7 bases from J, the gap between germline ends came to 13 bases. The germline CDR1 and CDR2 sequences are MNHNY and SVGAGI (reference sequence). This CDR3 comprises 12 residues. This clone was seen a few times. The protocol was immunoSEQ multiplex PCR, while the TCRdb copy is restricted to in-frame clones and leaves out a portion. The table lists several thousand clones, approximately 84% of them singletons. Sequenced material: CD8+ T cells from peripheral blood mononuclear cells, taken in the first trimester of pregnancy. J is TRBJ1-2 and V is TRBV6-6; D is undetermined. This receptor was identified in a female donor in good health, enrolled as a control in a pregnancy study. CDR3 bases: TGTGCCAGCACCAGAGACTCTGCTGGCTACACCTTC. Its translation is CASTRDSAGYTF.